This T cell receptor (beta chain) is drawn from a study of control samples from healthy donors and cancer patients. The V and J ends lost 0 bases and 1 base respectively, with 8 bases between them. Germline lookup yields CDR1 SGHDT and CDR2 YYEEEE. The CDR3 spans 15 residues. Clones were sequenced by immunoSEQ multiplex PCR, and TCRdb holds only the in-frame ones, with some missing. The table includes a few hundred thousand clones, 75% to 95% detected once. This clonotype was obtained from a man aged 35 to 55 with head and neck cancer. V and J are TRBV5-6 and TRBJ1-5; no firm D call. What was sequenced was PBMCs. The CDR3 protein is CASSLGQVSNQPQHF. The CDR3 coding sequence is TGTGCCAGCAGCTTGGGGCAGGTGAGCAATCAGCCCCAGCATTTT.